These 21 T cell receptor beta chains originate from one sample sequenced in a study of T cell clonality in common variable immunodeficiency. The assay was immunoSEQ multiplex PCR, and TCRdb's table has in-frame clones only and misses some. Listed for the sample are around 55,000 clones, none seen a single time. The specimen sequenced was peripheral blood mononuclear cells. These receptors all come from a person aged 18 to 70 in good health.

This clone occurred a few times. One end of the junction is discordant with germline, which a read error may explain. The sequenced CDR3 bases are TGTGCCGGTAGTGCGCTGGACAGGGACAATGAG. This translates into CAGSALDRDNE. The complete CDR3 reads CAGSALDRDNEQFF. The chain is built from TRBV19 and TRBJ2-1, with 8 bases aligning to TRBD1. The read is 3 residues too short to cover the CDR3 end, so that end is filled in from the germline J gene. Germline assignment: CDR1 LNHDA and CDR2 SQIVND (reference sequence). This CDR3 region has 14 residues.

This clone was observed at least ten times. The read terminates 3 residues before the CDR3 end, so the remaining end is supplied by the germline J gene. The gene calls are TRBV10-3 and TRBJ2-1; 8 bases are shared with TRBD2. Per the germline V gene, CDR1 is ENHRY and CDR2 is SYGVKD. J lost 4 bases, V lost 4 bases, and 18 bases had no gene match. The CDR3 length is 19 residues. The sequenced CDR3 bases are TGTGCCATCAGTGGGACAGACGGTGTAGCGGGGCGGGTTTACAATGAG. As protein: CAISGTDGVAGRVYNE. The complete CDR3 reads CAISGTDGVAGRVYNEQFF.

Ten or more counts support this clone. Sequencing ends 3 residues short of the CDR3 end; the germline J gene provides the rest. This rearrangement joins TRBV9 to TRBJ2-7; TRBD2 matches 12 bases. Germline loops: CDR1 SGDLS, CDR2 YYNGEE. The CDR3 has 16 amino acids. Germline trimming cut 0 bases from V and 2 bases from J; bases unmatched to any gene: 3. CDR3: CASSVARTSGTYEQYF. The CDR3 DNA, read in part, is TGTGCCAGCAGCGTAGCTCGGACTAGCGGGACCTACGAG. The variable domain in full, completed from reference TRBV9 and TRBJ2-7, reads DSGVTQTPKHLITATGQRVTLRCSPRSGDLSVYWYQQSLDQGLQFLIQYYNGEERAKGNILERFSAQQFPDLHSELNLSSLELGDSALYFCASSVARTSGTYEQYFGPGTRLTVT.

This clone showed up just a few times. The part of the CDR3 DNA that was read is TGTGCCAGCAGCTTAGGGACAGCGGGAAACACC. Amino acids: CASSLGTAGNT. The whole CDR3 protein reads CASSLGTAGNTIYF. This rearrangement joins TRBV7-9 to TRBJ1-3; TRBD1 might be the D (6 bases). The DNA ends 3 residues before the CDR3 does, and the rest of the CDR3 is filled in from the germline J gene. The CDR3 has 14 amino acids. Trimming left V 1 base short and J 4 bases short, with 8 bases between. CDR1 and CDR2 (germline): SEHNR, FQNEAQ (reference sequence). The full variable domain, its missing parts supplied by reference TRBV7-9 and TRBJ1-3, is DTGVSQNPRHKITKRGQNVTFRCDPISEHNRLYWYRQTLGQGPEFLTYFQNEAQLEKSRLLSDRFSAERPKGSFSTLEIQRTEQGDSAMYLCASSLGTAGNTIYFGEGSWLTVV.

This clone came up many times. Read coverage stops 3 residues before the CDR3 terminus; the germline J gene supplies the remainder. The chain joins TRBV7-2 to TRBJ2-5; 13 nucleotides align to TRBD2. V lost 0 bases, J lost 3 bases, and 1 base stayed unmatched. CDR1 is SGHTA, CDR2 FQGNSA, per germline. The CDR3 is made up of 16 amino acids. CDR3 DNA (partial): TGTGCCAGCAGCTTAGCTGGACTAGCGGGAGAAGAGACC. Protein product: CASSLAGLAGEET. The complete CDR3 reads CASSLAGLAGEETQYF.

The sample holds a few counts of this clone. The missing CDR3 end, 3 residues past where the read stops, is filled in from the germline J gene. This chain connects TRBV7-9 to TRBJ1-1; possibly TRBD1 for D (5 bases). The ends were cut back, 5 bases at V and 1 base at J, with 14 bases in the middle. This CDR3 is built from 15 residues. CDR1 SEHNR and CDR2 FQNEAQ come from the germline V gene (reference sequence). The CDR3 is CASSPRAGRNTEAFF. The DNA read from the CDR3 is TGTGCCAGCAGCCCCAGGGCAGGGCGGAACACTGAA.

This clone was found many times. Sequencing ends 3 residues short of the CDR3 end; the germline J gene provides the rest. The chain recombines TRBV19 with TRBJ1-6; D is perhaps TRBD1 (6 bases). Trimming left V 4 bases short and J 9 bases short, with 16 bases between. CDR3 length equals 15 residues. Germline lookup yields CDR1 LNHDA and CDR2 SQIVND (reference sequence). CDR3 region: CASSTGHLRGSPLHF. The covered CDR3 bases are TGTGCCAGTAGTACGGGACATTTAAGGGGTTCACCC.

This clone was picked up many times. CDR3 loop: CASSSSAYSGANVLFF. Partial CDR3 DNA: TGTGCCAGCAGTTCTTCAGCATACTCTGGGGCCAACGTG. This sequence joins TRBV5-4 and TRBJ2-2; TRBD1 might be the D (5 bases). The read ends 3 residues early relative to the CDR3; the germline J gene fills the gap. The length of the CDR3 is 16 residues. CDR1 and CDR2 from the germline V gene are SGHNT and YYREEE (reference sequence).

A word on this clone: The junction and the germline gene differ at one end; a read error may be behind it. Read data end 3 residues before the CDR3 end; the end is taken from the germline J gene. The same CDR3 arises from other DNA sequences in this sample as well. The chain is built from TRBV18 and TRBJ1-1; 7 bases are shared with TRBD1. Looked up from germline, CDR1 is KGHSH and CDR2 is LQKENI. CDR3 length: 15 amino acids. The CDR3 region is CASSPRQGGGTEAFF. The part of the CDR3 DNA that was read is TGTGCCAGCTCACCAAGACAGGGCGGCGGCACTGAG.

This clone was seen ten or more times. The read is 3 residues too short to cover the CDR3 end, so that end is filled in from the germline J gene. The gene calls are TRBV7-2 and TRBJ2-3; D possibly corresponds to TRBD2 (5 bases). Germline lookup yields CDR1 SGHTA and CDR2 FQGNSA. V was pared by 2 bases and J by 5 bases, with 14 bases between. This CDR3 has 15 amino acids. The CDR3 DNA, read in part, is TGTGCCAGCAGCTTACAAGCGGCCCCCGGAGATACG. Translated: CASSLQAAPGDT. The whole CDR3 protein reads CASSLQAAPGDTQYF.

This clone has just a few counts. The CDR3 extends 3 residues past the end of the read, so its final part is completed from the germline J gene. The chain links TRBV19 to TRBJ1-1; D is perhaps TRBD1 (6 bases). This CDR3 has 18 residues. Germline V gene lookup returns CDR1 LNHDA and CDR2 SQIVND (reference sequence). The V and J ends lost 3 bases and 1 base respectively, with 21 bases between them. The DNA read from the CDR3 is TGTGCCAGTAGTATCTTAGGGAGGTTGGGACACAGGAACACTGAA. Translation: CASSILGRLGHRNTE. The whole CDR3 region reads CASSILGRLGHRNTEAFF.

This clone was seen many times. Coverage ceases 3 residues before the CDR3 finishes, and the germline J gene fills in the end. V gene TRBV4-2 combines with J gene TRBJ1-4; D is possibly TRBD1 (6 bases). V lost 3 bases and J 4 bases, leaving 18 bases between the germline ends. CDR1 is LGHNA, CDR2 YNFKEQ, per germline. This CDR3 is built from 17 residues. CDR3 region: CASSQPKGEHLNEKLFF. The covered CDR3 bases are TGTGCCAGCAGCCAGCCTAAGGGGGAACACCTTAATGAAAAA.

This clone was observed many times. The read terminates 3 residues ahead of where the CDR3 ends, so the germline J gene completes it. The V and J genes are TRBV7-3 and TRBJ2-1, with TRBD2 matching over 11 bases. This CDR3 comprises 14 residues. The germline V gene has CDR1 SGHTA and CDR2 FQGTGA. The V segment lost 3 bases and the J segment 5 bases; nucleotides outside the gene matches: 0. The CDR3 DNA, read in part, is TGTGCCAGCAGCTTGACTAGCGGGAACAATGAG. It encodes CASSLTSGNNE. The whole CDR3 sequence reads CASSLTSGNNEQFF.

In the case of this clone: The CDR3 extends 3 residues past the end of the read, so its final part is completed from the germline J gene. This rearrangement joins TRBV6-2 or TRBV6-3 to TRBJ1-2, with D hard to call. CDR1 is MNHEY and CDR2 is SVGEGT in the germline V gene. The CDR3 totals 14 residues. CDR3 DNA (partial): TGTGCCAGCAGTGTCCGGGGTTGGGCCTACGAC. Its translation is CASSVRGWAYD. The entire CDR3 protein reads CASSVRGWAYDYTF.

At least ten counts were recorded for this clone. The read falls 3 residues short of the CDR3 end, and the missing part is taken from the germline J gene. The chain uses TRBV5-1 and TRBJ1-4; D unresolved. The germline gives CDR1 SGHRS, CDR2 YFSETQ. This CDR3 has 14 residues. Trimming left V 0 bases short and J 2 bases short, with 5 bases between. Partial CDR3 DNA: TGCGCCAGCAGCTTGGTTTCGACTAATGAAAAA. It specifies CASSLVSTNEK. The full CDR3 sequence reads CASSLVSTNEKLFF.

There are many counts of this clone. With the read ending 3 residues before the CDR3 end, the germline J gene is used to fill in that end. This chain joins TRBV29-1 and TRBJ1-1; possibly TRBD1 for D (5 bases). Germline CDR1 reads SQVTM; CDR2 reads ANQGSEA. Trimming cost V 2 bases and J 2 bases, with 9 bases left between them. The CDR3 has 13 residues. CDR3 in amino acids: CSVELQGNTEAFF. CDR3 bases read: TGCAGCGTTGAACTTCAGGGTAACACTGAA.

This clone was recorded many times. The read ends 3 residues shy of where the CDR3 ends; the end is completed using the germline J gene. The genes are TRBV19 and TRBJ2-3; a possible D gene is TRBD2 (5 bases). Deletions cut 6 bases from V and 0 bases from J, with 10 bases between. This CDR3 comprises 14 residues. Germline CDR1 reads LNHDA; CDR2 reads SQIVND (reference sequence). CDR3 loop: CASRIRGSTDTQYF. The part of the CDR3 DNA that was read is TGTGCCAGTAGGATACGCGGGAGCACAGATACG. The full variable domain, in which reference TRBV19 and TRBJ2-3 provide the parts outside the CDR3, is DGGITQSPKYLFRKEGQNVTLSCEQNLNHDAMYWYRQDPGQGLRLIYYSQIVNDFQKGDIAEGYSVSREKKESFPLTVTSAQKNPTAFYLCASRIRGSTDTQYFGPGTRLTVL.

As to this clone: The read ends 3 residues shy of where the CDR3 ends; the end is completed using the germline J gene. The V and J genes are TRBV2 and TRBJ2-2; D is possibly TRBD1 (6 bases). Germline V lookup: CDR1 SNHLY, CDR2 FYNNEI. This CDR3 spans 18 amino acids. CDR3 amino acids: CASSEGRPGGQGREKLFF. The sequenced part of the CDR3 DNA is TGTGCCAGCAGTGAAGGAAGACCTGGTGGGCAGGGGCGTGAAAAG.

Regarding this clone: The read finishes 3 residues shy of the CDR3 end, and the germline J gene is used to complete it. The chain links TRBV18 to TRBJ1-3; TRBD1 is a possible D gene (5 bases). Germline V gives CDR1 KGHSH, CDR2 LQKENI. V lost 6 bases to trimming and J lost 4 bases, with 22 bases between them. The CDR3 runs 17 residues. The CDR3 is CASSLREPPQGGNTIYF. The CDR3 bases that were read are TGTGCCAGCTCCCTCAGAGAGCCGCCCCAGGGAGGAAACACC. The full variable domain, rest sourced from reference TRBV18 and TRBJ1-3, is NAGVMQNPRHLVRRRGQEARLRCSPMKGHSHVYWYRQLPEEGLKFMVYLQKENIIDESGMPKERFSAEFPKEGPSILRIQQVVRGDSAAYFCASSLREPPQGGNTIYFGEGSWLTVV.

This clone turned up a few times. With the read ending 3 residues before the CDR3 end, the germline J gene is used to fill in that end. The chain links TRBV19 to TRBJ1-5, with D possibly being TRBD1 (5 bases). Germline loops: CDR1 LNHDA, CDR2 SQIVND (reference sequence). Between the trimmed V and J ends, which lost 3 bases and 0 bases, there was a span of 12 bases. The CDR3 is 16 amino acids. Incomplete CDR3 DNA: TGTGCCAGTAGTATCATGGACACCCTTAGCAATCAGCCC. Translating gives CASSIMDTLSNQP. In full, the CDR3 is CASSIMDTLSNQPQHF.

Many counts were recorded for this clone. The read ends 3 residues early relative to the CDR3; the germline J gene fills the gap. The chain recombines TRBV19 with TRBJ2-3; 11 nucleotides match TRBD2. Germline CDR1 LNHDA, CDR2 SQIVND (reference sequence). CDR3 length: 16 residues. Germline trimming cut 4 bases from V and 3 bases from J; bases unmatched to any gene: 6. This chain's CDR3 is CASSRVAGGPTDTQYF. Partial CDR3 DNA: TGTGCCAGTAGTAGAGTAGCGGGGGGGCCAACAGATACG.